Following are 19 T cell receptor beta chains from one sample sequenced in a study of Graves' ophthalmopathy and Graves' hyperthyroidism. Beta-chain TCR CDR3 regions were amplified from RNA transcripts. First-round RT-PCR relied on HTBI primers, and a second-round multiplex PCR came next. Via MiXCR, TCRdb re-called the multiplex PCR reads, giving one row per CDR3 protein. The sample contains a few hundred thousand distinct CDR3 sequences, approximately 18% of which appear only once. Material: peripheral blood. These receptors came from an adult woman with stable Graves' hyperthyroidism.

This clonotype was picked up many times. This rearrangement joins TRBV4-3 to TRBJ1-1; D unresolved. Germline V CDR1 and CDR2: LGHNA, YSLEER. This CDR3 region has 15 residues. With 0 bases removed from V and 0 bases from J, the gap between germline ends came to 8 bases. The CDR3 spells CASSQERQLNTEAFF. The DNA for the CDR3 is TGCGCCAGCAGCCAAGAAAGGCAGCTGAACACTGAAGCTTTCTTT.

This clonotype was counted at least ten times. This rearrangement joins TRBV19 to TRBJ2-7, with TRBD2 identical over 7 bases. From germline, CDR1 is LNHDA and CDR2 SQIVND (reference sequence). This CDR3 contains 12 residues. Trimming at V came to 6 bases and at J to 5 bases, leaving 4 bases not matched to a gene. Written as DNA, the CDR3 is TGTGCCAGTAGCCGGGGAGGGGACGAGCAGTACTTC. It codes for CASSRGGDEQYF.

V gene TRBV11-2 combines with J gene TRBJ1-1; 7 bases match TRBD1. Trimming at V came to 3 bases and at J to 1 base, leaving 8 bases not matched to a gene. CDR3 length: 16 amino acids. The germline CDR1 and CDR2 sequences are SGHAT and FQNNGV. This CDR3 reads CASSFGQARGNTEAFF. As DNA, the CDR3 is TGTGCCAGCAGCTTTGGACAGGCCAGGGGGAACACTGAAGCTTTCTTT.

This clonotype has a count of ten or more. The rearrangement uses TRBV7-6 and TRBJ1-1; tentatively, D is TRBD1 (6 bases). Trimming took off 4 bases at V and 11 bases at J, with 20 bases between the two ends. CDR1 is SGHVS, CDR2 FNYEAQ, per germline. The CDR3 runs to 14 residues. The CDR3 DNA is TGTGCCAGCAGCTCCACGCCGACAGGCCCGGGTGCTTTCTTT. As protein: CASSSTPTGPGAFF.

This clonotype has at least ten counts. CDR3 amino acids: CASTPPTGSLAQYF. CDR3 bases: TGCGCCAGCACCCCCCCGACAGGGTCCTTGGCCCAGTACTTC. V gene TRBV10-2 combines with J gene TRBJ2-5; 7 nucleotides line up with TRBD1. Trimming took 7 bases from V and 9 from J; bases not matched to a gene: 14. The CDR3 contains 14 residues. The germline V gene encodes CDR1 WSHSY and CDR2 SAAADI.

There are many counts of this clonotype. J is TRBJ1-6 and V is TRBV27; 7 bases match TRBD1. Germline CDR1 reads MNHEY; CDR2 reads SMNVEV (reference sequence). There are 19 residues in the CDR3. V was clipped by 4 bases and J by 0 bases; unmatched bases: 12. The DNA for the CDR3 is TGTGCCAGCAGTTCTAACCTCCCCAGGGGGGGCTCCTATAATTCACCCCTCCACTTT. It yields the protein CASSSNLPRGGSYNSPLHF.

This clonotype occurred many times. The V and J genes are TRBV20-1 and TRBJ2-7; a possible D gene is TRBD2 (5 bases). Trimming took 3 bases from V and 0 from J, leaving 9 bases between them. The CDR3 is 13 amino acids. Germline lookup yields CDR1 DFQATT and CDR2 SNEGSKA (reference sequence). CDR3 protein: CSASGLASYEQYF. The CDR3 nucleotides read TGCAGTGCTAGCGGCCTAGCCTCCTACGAGCAGTACTTC.

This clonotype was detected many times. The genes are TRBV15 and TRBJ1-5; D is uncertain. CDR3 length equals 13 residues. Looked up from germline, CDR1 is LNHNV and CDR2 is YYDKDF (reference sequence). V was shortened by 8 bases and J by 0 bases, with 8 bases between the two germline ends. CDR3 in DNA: TGTGCCACCGCTACATTTAGCAATCAGCCCCAGCATTTT. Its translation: CATATFSNQPQHF.

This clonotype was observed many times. CDR3 amino acids: CASSPSSGRSSYEQYF. CDR3 sequence (DNA): TGTGCCAGCAGTCCTTCTAGCGGGAGGTCCTCCTACGAGCAGTACTTC. The chain carries TRBV12-3 or TRBV12-4 and TRBJ2-7; 11 nucleotides align to TRBD2. The CDR3 extends over 16 amino acids. After removal of 5 bases from V and 0 bases from J, the junction contained 6 bases not matched to a gene.

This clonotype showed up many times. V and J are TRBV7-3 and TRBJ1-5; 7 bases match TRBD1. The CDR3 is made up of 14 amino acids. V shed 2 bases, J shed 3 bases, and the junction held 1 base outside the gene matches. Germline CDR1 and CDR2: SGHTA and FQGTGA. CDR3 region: CASSLGTDNQPQHF. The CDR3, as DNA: TGTGCCAGCAGCTTAGGGACAGACAATCAGCCCCAGCATTTT.

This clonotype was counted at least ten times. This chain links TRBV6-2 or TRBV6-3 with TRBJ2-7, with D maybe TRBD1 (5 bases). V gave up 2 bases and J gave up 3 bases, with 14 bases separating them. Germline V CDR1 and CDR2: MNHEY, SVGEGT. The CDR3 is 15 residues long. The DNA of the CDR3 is TGTGCCAGCAGTTACGGGGCAGACCCCCTCTACGAGCAGTACTTC. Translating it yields CASSYGADPLYEQYF.

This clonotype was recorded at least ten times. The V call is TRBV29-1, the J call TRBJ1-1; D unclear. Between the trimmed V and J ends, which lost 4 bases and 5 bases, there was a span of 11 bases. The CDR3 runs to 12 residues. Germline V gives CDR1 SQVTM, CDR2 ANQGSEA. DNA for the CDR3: TGCAGCGTTGCGCGGGTTTCTACTGAAGCTTTCTTT. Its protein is CSVARVSTEAFF.

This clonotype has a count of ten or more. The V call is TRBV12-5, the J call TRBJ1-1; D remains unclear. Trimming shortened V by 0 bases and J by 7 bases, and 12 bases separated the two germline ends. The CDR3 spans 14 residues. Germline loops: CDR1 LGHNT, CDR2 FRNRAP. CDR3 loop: CASGLVPARIEAFF. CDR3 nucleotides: TGTGCTAGTGGTTTGGTACCGGCGCGCATTGAAGCTTTCTTT.

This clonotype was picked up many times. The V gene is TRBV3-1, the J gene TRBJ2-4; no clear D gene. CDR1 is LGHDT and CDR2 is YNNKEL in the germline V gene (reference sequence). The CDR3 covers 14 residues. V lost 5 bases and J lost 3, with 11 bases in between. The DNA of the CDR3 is TGTGCCAGCAGCTCCCCAGCAATCAAAAACATTCAGTACTTC. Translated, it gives CASSSPAIKNIQYF. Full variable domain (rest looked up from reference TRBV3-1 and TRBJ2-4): DTAVSQTPKYLVTQMGNDKSIKCEQNLGHDTMYWYKQDSKKFLKIMFSYNNKELIINETVPNRFSPKSPDKAHLNLHINSLELGDSAVYFCASSSPAIKNIQYFGAGTRLSVL.

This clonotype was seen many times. The CDR3 DNA is TGTGCCATCAGTGAGCCGAGACCGGGACCGAGAATTACTGAAGCTTTCTTT. Translating it yields CAISEPRPGPRITEAFF. The chain combines TRBV10-3 with TRBJ1-1, with D possibly being TRBD1 (5 bases). V was shortened by 2 bases and J by 5 bases, with 21 bases between the two germline ends. The germline gives CDR1 ENHRY, CDR2 SYGVKD. This CDR3 is built from 17 residues.

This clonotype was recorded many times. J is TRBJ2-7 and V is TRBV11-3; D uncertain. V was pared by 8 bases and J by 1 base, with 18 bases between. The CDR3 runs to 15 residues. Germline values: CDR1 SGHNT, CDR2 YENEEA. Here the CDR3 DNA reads TGTGCCAGCTGTGGAGAGGCAGGCCGTTCCTACGAGCAGTACTTC. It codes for CASCGEAGRSYEQYF.

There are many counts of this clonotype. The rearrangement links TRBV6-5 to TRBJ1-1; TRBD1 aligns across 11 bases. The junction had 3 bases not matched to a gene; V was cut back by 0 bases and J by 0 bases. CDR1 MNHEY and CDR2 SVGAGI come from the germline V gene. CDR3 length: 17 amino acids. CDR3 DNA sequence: TGTGCCAGCAGTTACTCTATGGGACAGGGGGTGAACACTGAAGCTTTCTTT. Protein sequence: CASSYSMGQGVNTEAFF.

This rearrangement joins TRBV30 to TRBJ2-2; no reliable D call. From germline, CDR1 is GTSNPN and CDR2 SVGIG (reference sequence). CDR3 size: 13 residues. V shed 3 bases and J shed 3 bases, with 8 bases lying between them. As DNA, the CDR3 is TGTGCCTGGAGGGTGAGCGACACCGGGGAGCTGTTTTTT. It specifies CAWRVSDTGELFF.

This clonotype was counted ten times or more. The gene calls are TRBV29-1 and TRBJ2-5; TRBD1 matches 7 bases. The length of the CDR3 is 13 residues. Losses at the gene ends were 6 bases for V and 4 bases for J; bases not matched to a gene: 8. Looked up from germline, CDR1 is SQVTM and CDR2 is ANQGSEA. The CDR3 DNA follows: TGCAGCGTCTCACAAACAGGGGCAGAGACCCAGTACTTC. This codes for CSVSQTGAETQYF.